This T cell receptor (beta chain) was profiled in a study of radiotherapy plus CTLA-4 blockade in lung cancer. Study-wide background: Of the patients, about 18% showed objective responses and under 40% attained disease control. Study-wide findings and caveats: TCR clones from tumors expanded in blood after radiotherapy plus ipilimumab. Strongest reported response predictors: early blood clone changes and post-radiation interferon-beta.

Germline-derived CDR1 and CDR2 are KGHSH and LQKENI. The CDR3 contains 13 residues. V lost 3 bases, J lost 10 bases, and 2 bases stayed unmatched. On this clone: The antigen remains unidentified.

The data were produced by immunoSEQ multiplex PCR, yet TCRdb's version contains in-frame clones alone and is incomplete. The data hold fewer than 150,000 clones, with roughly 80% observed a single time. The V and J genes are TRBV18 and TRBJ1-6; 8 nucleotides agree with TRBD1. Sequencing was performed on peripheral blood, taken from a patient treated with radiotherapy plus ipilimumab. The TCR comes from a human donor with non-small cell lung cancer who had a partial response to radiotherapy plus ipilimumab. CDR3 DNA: TGTGCCAGCTCACCGGGACAGGTCTCACCCCTCCACTTT. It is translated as CASSPGQVSPLHF.